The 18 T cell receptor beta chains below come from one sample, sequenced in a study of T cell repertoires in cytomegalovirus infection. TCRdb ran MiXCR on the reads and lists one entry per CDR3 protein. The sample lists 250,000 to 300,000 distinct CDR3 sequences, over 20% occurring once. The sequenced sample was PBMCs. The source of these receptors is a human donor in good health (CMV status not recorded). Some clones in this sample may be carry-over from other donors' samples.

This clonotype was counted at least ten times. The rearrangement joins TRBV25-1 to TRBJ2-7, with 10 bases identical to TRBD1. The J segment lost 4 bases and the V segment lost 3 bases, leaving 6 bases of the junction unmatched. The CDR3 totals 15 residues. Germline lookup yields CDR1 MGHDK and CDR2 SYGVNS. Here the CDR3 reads CASSEWDRGSYEQYF. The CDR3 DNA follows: TGTGCCAGCAGTGAGTGGGACAGGGGTTCTTACGAGCAGTACTTC.

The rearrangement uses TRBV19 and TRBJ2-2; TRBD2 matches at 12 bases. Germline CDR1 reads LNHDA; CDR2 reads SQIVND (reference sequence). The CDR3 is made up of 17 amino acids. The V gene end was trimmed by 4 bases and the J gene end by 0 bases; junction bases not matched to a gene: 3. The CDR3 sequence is CASSKTSGGANTGELFF. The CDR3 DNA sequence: TGTGCCAGTAGTAAGACTAGCGGGGGAGCGAACACCGGGGAGCTGTTTTTT.

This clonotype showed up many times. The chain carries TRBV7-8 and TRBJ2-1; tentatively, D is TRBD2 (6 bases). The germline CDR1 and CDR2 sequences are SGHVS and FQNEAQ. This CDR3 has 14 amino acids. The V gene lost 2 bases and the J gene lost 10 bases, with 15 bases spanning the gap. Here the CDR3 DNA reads TGTGCCAGCAGCTTAACGGTAGCGGCGGGCGAGCAGTTCTTC. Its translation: CASSLTVAAGEQFF.

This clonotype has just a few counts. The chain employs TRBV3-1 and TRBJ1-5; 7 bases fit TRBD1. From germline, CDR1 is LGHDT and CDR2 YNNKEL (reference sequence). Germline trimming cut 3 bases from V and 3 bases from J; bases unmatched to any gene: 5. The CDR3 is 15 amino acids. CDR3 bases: TGTGCCAGCAGCCATACCGGGACAGACAATCAGCCCCAGCATTTT. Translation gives CASSHTGTDNQPQHF. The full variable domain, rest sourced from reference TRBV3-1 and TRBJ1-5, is DTAVSQTPKYLVTQMGNDKSIKCEQNLGHDTMYWYKQDSKKFLKIMFSYNNKELIINETVPNRFSPKSPDKAHLNLHINSLELGDSAVYFCASSHTGTDNQPQHFGDGTRLSIL.

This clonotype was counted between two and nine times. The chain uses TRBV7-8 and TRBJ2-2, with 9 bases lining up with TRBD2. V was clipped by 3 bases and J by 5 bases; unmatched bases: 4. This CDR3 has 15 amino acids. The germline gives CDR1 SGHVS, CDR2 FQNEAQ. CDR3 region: CASSLGSGGTGELFF. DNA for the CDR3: TGTGCCAGCAGCTTGGGGAGCGGGGGGACCGGGGAGCTGTTTTTT.

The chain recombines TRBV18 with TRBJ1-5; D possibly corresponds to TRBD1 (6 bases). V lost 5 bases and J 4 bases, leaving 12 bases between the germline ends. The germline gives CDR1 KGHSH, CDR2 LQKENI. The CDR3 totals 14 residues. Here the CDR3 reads CASSIGQINQPQHF. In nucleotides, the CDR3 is TGTGCCAGCTCAATCGGACAGATTAATCAGCCCCAGCATTTT.

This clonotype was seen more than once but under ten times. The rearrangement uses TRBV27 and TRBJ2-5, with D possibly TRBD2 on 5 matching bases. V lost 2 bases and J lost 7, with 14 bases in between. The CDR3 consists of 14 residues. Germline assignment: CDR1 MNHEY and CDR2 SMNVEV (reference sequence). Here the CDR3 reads CASSLEPTGWTQYF. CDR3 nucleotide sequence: TGTGCCAGCAGTTTAGAACCCACGGGGTGGACCCAGTACTTC.

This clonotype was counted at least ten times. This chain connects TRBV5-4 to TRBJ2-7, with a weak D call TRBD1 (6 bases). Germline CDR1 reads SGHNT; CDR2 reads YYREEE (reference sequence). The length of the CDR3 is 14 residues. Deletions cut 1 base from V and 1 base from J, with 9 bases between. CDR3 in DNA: TGTGCCAGCAGCTTGATACAGGGTTCCTACGAGCAGTACTTC. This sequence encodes CASSLIQGSYEQYF.

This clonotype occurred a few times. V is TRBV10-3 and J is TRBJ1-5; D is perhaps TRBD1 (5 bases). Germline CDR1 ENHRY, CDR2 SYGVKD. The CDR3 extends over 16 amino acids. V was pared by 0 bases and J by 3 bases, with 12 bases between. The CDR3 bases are TGTGCCATCAGTGAGTCCCGGGCAGGGACCAATCAGCCCCAGCATTTT. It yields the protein CAISESRAGTNQPQHF.

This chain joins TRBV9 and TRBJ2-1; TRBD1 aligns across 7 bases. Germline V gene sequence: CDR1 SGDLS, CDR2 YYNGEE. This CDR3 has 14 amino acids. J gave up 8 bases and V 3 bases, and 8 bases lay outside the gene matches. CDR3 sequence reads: CASSARQGWDEQFF. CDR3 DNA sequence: TGTGCCAGCAGCGCCCGACAGGGATGGGATGAGCAGTTCTTC.

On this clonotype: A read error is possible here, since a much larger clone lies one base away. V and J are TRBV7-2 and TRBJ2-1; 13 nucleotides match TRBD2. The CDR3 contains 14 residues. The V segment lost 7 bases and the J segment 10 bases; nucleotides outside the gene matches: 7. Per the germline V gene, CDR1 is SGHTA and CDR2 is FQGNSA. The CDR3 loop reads CTSTLLAGGDEQFF. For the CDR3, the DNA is TGTACCAGCACCCTACTAGCGGGAGGGGACGAGCAGTTCTTC.

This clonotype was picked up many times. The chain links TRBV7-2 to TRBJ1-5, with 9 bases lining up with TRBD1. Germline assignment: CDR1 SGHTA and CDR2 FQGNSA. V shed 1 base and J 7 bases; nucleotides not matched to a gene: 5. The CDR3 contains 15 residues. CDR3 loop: CASSLGTGERQPQHF. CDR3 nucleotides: TGTGCCAGCAGCTTAGGGACAGGGGAGCGACAGCCCCAGCATTTT.

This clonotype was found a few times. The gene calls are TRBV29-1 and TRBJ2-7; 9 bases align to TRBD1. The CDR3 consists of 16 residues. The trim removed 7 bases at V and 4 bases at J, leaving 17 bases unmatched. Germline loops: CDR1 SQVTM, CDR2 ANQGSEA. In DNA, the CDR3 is TGCAGCGCCCCGGGACAGGGCCTCCACCACGAATACGAGCAGTACTTC. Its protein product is CSAPGQGLHHEYEQYF.

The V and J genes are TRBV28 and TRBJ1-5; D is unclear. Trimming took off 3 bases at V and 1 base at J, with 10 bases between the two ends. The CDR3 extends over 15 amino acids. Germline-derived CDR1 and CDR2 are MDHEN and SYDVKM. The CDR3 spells CASSLVVKSNQPQHF. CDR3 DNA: TGTGCCAGCAGTTTGGTAGTTAAGAGCAATCAGCCCCAGCATTTT. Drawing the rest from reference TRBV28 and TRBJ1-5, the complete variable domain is DVKVTQSSRYLVKRTGEKVFLECVQDMDHENMFWYRQDPGLGLRLIYFSYDVKMKEKGDIPEGYSVSREKKERFSLILESASTNQTSMYLCASSLVVKSNQPQHFGDGTRLSIL.

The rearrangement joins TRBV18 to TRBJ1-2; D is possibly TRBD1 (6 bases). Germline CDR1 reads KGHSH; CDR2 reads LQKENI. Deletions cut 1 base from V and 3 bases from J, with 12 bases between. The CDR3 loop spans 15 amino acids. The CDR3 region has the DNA TGTGCCAGCTCACCACAGGGGGTAGACGACTATGGCTACACCTTC. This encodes CASSPQGVDDYGYTF.

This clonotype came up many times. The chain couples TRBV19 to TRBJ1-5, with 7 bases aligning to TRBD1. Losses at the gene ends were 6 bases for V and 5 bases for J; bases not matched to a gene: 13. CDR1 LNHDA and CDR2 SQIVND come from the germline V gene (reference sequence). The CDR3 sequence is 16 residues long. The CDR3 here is CASSRPPDRRHQPQHF. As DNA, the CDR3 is TGTGCCAGTAGCCGCCCCCCGGACAGGCGCCATCAGCCCCAGCATTTT.

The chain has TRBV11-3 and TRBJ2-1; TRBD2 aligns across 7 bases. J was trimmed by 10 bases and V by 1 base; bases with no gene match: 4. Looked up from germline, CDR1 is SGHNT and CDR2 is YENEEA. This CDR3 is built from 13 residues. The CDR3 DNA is TGTGCCAGCAGCTTAGGGGGGGGAAGGGAGCAGTTCTTC. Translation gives CASSLGGGREQFF.

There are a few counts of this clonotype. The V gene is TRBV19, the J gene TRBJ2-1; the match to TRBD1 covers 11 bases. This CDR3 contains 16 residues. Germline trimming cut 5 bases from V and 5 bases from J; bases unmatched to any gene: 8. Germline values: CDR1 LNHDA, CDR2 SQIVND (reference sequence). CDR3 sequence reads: CASSSWTGGGNNEQFF. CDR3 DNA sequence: TGTGCCAGTAGTTCTTGGACAGGGGGCGGAAACAATGAGCAGTTCTTC. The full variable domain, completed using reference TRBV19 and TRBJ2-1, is DGGITQSPKYLFRKEGQNVTLSCEQNLNHDAMYWYRQDPGQGLRLIYYSQIVNDFQKGDIAEGYSVSREKKESFPLTVTSAQKNPTAFYLCASSSWTGGGNNEQFFGPGTRLTVL.